The clone carrying this T cell receptor (beta chain) was picked up a small number of times. Its specificity is not known. The CDR3 sequence is 13 residues long. Germline CDR1 KGHDR, CDR2 SFDVKD. Trimming took 9 bases from V and 0 from J, leaving 8 bases between them. Orbital computed tomography and thyroid ultrasound, together with serum TRAb and thyroxine and clinical symptoms, were used for diagnoses. From less than 13 ml of fresh peripheral blood, PBMCs were isolated. The CDR3 regions of TCR beta were amplified from RNA transcripts. First-round RT-PCR targeting the TCR CDR3 was performed with the HTBI primer set. Each CDR3 protein is one row after TCRdb ran MiXCR on the multiplex PCR reads. The sample holds 350,000 to 450,000 distinct CDR3 sequences, about a sixth seen once. This entry comes from a study of T cells in Graves' hyperthyroidism and ophthalmopathy. Overall study results and limits: The majority of expanded thyroid clonotypes above 0.001 also appeared in blood. A model using 13 V-J features told ophthalmopathy apart from stable hyperthyroidism.

The TCR comes from a woman in her thirties with Graves' hyperthyroidism that later progressed to Graves' ophthalmopathy. The sequenced sample was blood. The V call is TRBV24-1, the J call TRBJ1-5; possibly TRBD1 for D (5 bases). As DNA, the CDR3 is TGTGCCACCCTCAGGGATAGCAATCAGCCCCAGCATTTT. Translation: CATLRDSNQPQHF.